This T cell receptor (beta chain) was observed in a study of a mutant IDH1 vaccine in newly diagnosed glioma. Study at large: Vaccine administration was initiated 4-6 weeks following radiotherapy alone, or with temozolomide cycles. Overall study findings and caveats: Researchers report vaccine-induced immune responses in about 94% of patients.

A remark on this clone: The antigen remains undetermined.

CDR1 is MNHNY and CDR2 is SVGAGI in the germline V gene (reference sequence). V was shortened by 4 bases and J by 3 bases, with 13 bases between the two germline ends. This CDR3 has 14 amino acids. Noted time point: week 47, end of study. Doses of 300 ug of mutant IDH1 20-mer peptide were given with topical imiquimod. Some clones are missing from TCRdb's copy, which holds only in-frame ones; the method was immunoSEQ multiplex PCR. The data show tens of thousands of clones, about 86% seen once. The chain carries TRBV6-6 and TRBJ2-7; D is uncertain. The sample consisted of PBMCs, taken from a glioma patient whose treatment included an IDH1 peptide vaccine. The clonotype was recovered from a man aged 25 to 45 with glioma. The CDR3 loop is CASSLGTGGYEQYF. The CDR3 nucleotides read TGTGCCAGCAGTTTAGGAACCGGCGGCTACGAGCAGTACTTC.